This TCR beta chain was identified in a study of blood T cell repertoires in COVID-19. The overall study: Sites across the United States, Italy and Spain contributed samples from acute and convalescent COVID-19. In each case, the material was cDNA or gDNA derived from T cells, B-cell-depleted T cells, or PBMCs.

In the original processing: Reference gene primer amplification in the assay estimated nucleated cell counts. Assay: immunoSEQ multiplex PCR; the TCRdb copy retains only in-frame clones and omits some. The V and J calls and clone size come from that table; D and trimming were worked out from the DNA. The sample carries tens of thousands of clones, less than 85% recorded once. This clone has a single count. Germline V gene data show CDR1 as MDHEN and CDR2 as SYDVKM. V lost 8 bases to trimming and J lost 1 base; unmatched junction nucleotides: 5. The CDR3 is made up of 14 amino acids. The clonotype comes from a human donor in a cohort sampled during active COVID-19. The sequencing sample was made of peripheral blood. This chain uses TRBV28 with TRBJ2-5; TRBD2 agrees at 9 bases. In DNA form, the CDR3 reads TGTGCCAGCGGGGATAGCGGGAGCCAAGAGACCCAGTACTTC. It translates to CASGDSGSQETQYF.